This T cell receptor (beta chain) was documented in a study of tumor-infiltrating lymphocytes in localized non-small cell lung cancer. Only in-frame clones appear in the TCRdb table, and some are missing; sequencing was by immunoSEQ multiplex PCR. The table has roughly 5,800 clones, around 81% seen once. There are a few counts of this clone. This CDR3 is 15 amino acids long. The V gene's germline CDR1 is SGHVS and CDR2 FNYEAQ. V lost 1 base and J lost 4, with 10 bases in between. The clonotype comes from a human donor with non-small cell lung cancer. The chain couples TRBV7-6 to TRBJ2-2, with D possibly TRBD2 on 6 matching bases. The sample was lung tumor tissue. Here the CDR3 DNA reads TGTGCCAGCAGCTTAGTCTTCGGGGGCACCGGGGAGCTGTTTTTT. It specifies CASSLVFGGTGELFF.